This T cell receptor (beta chain) was recorded in a study of blood T cell repertoires in COVID-19. Clones were sequenced by immunoSEQ multiplex PCR, and TCRdb holds only the in-frame ones, with some missing. The sample gives hundreds of thousands of clones, about 85% of which show up once; approximately 3.6% is in the top ten. V dropped 7 bases and J dropped 5; count of bases not matched to a gene: 11. CDR1 and CDR2 (germline): SEHNR, FQNEAQ (reference sequence). The CDR3 spans 15 residues. Specimen: peripheral blood. The chain couples TRBV7-9 to TRBJ2-1; TRBD1 agrees at 7 bases. The receptor's source is a woman aged 18-29 years with acute or convalescent COVID-19. In DNA, the CDR3 is TGTGCCAGCATCAAACAGGGGACCTACCACAATGAGCAGTTCTTC. Protein: CASIKQGTYHNEQFF. Full variable domain (missing parts from reference TRBV7-9 and TRBJ2-1): DTGVSQNPRHKITKRGQNVTFRCDPISEHNRLYWYRQTLGQGPEFLTYFQNEAQLEKSRLLSDRFSAERPKGSFSTLEIQRTEQGDSAMYLCASIKQGTYHNEQFFGPGTRLTVL.